The present entry profiles one T cell receptor (beta chain) with its context. This clone has a handful of counts. Its antigen specificity is not known. No per-base quality is available; no much larger clone lies one base away. The High Capacity cDNA Reverse Transcription Kit was used to reverse transcribe all of the isolated RNA, meaning that expressed TCRB transcripts were what got sequenced. Naive, central memory and regulatory T cell samples underwent deep immunoSEQ sequencing, averaging around 4 million total reads per sample. After sorted cells were lysed in RLT buffer, RNA was extracted with DNase-treated RNeasy Micro or Mini kits, with the choice depending on cell number. Each cell subset was processed separately to prevent cross-contamination, with patient and healthy donor samples processed together. The immunoSEQ multiplex PCR was used to amplify TCRB sequences from cDNA, generating 87-bp fragments that spanned the CDR3 region. Sequencing of the amplicons was performed on the Illumina HiSeq platform. Concerning the study's data processing: PCR bias was corrected computationally using synthetic template baselines, and reads within Hamming distance 2 were collapsed, with unmergeable singletons discarded. By aligning reads against IMGT, V, D and J genes, CDR3 length, and insertions or deletions at six rearrangement sites were assigned. Within each subset, clonotype counts were normalized to sorted cell number, after which true diversity and Gini coefficients were computed with the tcR R package. Repertoire sharing was quantified using the overlap coefficient calculated on TCRB nucleotide sequences. As a proxy for the pre-selection repertoire, out-of-frame TCRB sequences from naive cells were analyzed. TCRdb holds this immuneACCESS table with in-frame rearrangements only. Some clones are missing; in checked studies, unresolved V genes explain under half, and the rest has no known cause. For V, J and clone size, that table is used; D and trimming come from the DNA. Present in this sample are about 640,000 clones, about an eighth of which were seen just once. The ten largest clones add up to approximately 0.11% of the sample.

A single peripheral blood draw of about 116 mL on average was collected from each donor into heparinised tubes. Naive, central memory, regulatory and stem cell-like memory CD4+ T cells were sorted on a BD FACSAria II using a panel including CD45RO, CCR7, CD25, CD127, CD95 and CD27. A purity above 95% was achieved for all sorted populations. PBMCs were isolated right away by Lymphoprep density gradient centrifugation and were stained directly, without culture. Samples were stained and sorted in pairs, with one healthy donor and one patient per experiment, so that batch effects were minimized. These data originate in a study of beta chain features in type 1 diabetes (dated by TCRdb to the late 2010s). Study-wide context: No differences in mean age, gender distribution, total cell number or subset yield were found between patients and healthy donors. The study compared the TCRB repertoires of sorted circulating CD4+ T cell subsets in recently diagnosed type 1 diabetes patients with those in matched healthy donors. A total of approximately 100,000,000 sorted cells were examined across all samples, and the number of cells per subset was strongly correlated with RNA yield. Naive and central memory subsets were obtained from all 30 or so donors, but regulatory and stem cell-like memory subsets were isolated from only 8 patients and roughly eight healthy donors.

The germline V end is reduced by 5 bases and the J end by 3 bases; junction bases left unmatched: 4. The CDR3 holds 15 amino acids from the cysteine to the phenylalanine. The sequence is cut down to CDR3 DNA, 45 bases in frame from base 1. CDR1 and CDR2 were assigned from the germline V gene as MGHDK and SYGVNS. Results and caveats for the whole study, not just this receptor: Because cDNA was sequenced instead of genomic DNA, highly expressing activated cells could be over-represented, though the groups showed no difference in activation or CD3 levels. At VDJ recombination sites, type 1 diabetes patients had fewer insertions and more deleted nucleotides, which implies abnormalities in thymic rearrangement. PCR might favor shorter templates, but patient and control samples were amplified and corrected together, so any skew would affect both groups equally. Because small numbers of individuals were included in the HLA sub-analyses, any influence of HLA type on TCRB rearrangement was left unresolved. Type 1 diabetes patients showed a moderate but significant shortening of TCRB CDR3 length in all four CD4+ subsets. Naive, central memory and regulatory TCRB repertoires appeared more similar among patients than among healthy donors.

The sequence derives from a man aged 30 to 39 with type 1 diabetes. The V and J segments used are TRBV25-1 and TRBJ1-4, and 9 junction bases match TRBD1. Specimen: naive CD4+ T cells from blood. This specimen's cell subset or site label, per the study, means: true naive CD4+ T cells. The DNA is as follows: TGTGCCAGCAGTTGGGACAGGGTGCCTAATGAAAAACTGTTTTTT. Translated, this gives CASSWDRVPNEKLFF.